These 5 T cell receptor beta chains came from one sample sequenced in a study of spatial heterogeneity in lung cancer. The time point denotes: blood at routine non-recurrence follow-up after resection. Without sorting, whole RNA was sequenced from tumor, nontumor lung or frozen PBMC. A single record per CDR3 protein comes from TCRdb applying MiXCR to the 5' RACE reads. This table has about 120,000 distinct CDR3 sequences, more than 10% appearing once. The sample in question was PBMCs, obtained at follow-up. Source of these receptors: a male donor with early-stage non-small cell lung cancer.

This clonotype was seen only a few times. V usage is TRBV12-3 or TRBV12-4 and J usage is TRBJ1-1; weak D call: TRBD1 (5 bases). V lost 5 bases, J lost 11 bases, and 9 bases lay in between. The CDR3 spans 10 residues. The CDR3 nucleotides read TGTGCCAGCAGTGACAGAAACGCTTTCTTT. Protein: CASSDRNAFF.

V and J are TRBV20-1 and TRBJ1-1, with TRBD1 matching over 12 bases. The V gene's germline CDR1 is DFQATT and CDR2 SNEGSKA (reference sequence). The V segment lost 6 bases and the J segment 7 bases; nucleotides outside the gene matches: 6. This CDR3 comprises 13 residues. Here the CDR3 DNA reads TGCAGTGCGCCGGGACAGGGGGCTCTTGAAGCTTTCTTT. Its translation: CSAPGQGALEAFF.

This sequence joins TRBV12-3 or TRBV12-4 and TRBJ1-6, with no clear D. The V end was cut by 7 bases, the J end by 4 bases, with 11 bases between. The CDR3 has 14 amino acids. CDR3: CASTPGAYNSPLHF. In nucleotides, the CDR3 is TGTGCCAGCACACCCGGCGCTTATAATTCACCCCTCCACTTT.

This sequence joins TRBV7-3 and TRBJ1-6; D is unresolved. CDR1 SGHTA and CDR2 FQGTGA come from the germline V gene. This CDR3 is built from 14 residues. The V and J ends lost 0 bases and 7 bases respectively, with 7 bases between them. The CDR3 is CASSLTGRNSPLHF. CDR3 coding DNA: TGTGCCAGCAGCTTAACCGGCAGAAATTCACCCCTCCACTTT.

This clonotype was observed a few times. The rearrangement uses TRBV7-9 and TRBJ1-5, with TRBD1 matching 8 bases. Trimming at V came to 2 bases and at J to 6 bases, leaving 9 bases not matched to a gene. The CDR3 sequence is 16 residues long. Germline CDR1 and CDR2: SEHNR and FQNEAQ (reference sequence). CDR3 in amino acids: CASSLIGQGSSQPQHF. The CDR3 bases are TGTGCCAGCAGCTTAATTGGACAGGGTAGTAGTCAGCCCCAGCATTTT.